A single sample gave rise to the 12 T cell receptor beta chains below, sequenced in a study of post-analysis software for immune sequencing data. Study observations and caveats: Patients showed TRBV5-6, TRBV5-1 and TRBV20-1 among four to six TRBV segments more frequent than in controls.

Prepared libraries of TCR beta cDNA carried unique molecular identifiers. One entry per CDR3 protein, called by TCRdb with MiXCR from the PCR reads. Of roughly 410,000 distinct CDR3 sequences detected, 30% to 45% appear once; the ten largest clones hold around an eighth. These TCRs are of unknown antigen specificity. The sample consisted of blood. All receptors come from a girl aged 10 to 17 with multiple sclerosis.

This clonotype was seen more than once but under ten times. CDR3 amino acids: CASSNRPIGTAAWGYTF. The CDR3 coding sequence is TGTGCCAGCAGTAACCGCCCGATTGGGACCGCGGCTTGGGGCTACACCTTC. The chain has TRBV6-6 and TRBJ1-2; D may be TRBD1 (5 bases). Germline V gene lookup returns CDR1 MNHNY and CDR2 SVGAGI (reference sequence). The V end lost 5 bases, the J end lost 8 bases, and 27 bases lay between the germline ends. The CDR3 sequence is 17 residues long.

J is TRBJ1-2 and V is TRBV7-2; the D gene is possibly TRBD1 (5 bases). Trimming cost V 2 bases and J 6 bases, with 10 bases left between them. Germline loops: CDR1 SGHTA, CDR2 FQGNSA. The CDR3 is made up of 13 amino acids. The chain's CDR3 is CASSLRGTDGYTF. As DNA, the CDR3 is TGTGCCAGCAGCTTAAGAGGGACGGATGGCTACACCTTC.

This clonotype has just a few counts. This sequence joins TRBV29-1 and TRBJ2-3, with D unresolved. Germline V CDR1 and CDR2: SQVTM, ANQGSEA. Trimming pared 3 bases from V and 8 bases from J, leaving 6 bases between. CDR3 length: 10 amino acids. CDR3 residues: CSVDLSTQYF. The CDR3 nucleotides read TGCAGCGTTGACCTATCTACGCAGTATTTT.

The chain recombines TRBV28 with TRBJ1-1; tentatively, D is TRBD1 (6 bases). Trimming left V 6 bases short and J 0 bases short, with 17 bases between. The CDR3 extends over 16 amino acids. The V gene's germline CDR1 is MDHEN and CDR2 SYDVKM. The CDR3 reads CASSSGRGIMNTEAFF. In DNA form, the CDR3 reads TGTGCCAGCAGCTCCGGGAGGGGGATCATGAACACTGAAGCTTTCTTT.

The chain has TRBV2 and TRBJ1-2; D not resolved. The germline V gene has CDR1 SNHLY and CDR2 FYNNEI. The CDR3 length is 13 residues. The ends were cut back, 3 bases at V and 7 bases at J, with 12 bases in the middle. The CDR3 region is CASSENPTPGYTF. CDR3 DNA sequence: TGTGCCAGCAGTGAGAACCCAACGCCTGGCTACACCTTC.

J is TRBJ1-3 and V is TRBV3-1, with D possibly matching TRBD1 (5 bases). This CDR3 has 15 amino acids. Trimming removed 0 bases at V and 7 bases at J, with 13 bases between. Germline CDR1 is LGHDT and CDR2 is YNNKEL (reference sequence). The CDR3 DNA reads TGTGCCAGCAGCCAAGAGGGACCGAAAGGCAACACCATATATTTT. Protein product: CASSQEGPKGNTIYF.

As concerns this clonotype: A junction boundary mismatches the germline segment, possibly from a read error. V usage is TRBV12-3 or TRBV12-4 and J usage is TRBJ1-4, with D perhaps matching TRBD1 (6 bases). The CDR3 totals 12 residues. The CDR3, as DNA: TGTACCAACAGTTTCAAGGGGGAAAAACGGTTTTTT. It specifies CTNSFKGEKRFF.

This chain connects TRBV12-3 or TRBV12-4 to TRBJ1-1; D remains ambiguous. Trimming took 5 bases from V and 3 from J, leaving 19 bases between them. The CDR3 extends over 16 amino acids. The CDR3: CASSLGPYPEDTEAFF. The CDR3, as DNA: TGTGCCAGCAGTCTCGGACCCTATCCAGAGGACACTGAAGCTTTCTTT.

In this sample, this clonotype turned up many times. The chain links TRBV29-1 to TRBJ2-7; the D is unclear. The germline V and J ends were trimmed by 7 bases and 6 bases, with 7 bases remaining between them. Germline lookup yields CDR1 SQVTM and CDR2 ANQGSEA. The CDR3 is 9 residues long. In DNA, the CDR3 is TGCAGCGACCCCATCGAGCAGTACTTC. Translation: CSDPIEQYF.

This clonotype was seen a handful of times. The chain recombines TRBV20-1 with TRBJ2-3; no definite D call. Germline CDR1 is DFQATT and CDR2 is SNEGSKA (reference sequence). This CDR3 contains 14 residues. V lost 4 bases and J 2 bases, leaving 13 bases between the germline ends. The CDR3 DNA sequence: TGCAGTGCTACCACGTCCCCGGCCACAGATACGCAGTATTTT. This sequence encodes CSATTSPATDTQYF.

The sample holds a few counts of this clonotype. This rearrangement joins TRBV12-3 or TRBV12-4 to TRBJ2-3; D ambiguous. Trimming removed 5 bases at V and 1 base at J, with 13 bases between. The length of the CDR3 is 15 residues. The CDR3 is CASSPQVIGTDTQYF. The CDR3 region has the DNA TGTGCCAGCAGTCCCCAGGTTATAGGCACAGATACGCAGTATTTT.

As to this clonotype: Just one base apart from a much larger clone, this may be a read error. This rearrangement joins TRBV6-5 to TRBJ2-7; 9 bases match TRBD1. V shed 6 bases, J shed 3 bases, and the junction held 6 bases outside the gene matches. The CDR3 runs to 14 residues. Germline assignment: CDR1 MNHEY and CDR2 SVGAGI. The CDR3 loop is CASSGDREDYEQYF. The CDR3 DNA reads as TGTGCCAGCAGCGGGGACAGGGAGGACTACGAGCAGTACTTC.